This T cell receptor delta chain was profiled in a study of γδ T cells in repeated Plasmodium falciparum infection. Study-wide context: Malaria-naive adults were infected with P. falciparum NF54 four times over about 600 days.

TCRdb re-called the multiplex PCR reads using CATT. The sample lists some 51,000 delta-chain clones, roughly 2% occurring once. Of note for this clone: TCRdb has a much larger clone's protein, which differs at residue 6 from the translation of this DNA, likely because of a read error; what is shown is the protein translated from the DNA.

Sequencing was carried out using gamma-delta T cells from blood. This receptor was identified in a pool of human donors (malaria-infected and uninfected, not separated).

CDR3 DNA sequence: TGTGCCCACAGCCCACCGGGGTCACTTAAACTCATCTTT. Residues: CAHSPPGSLKLIF. The V and J genes are TRDV3 and TRDJ1; no definite D call. The J gene, missing from TCRdb, was assigned here through DNA to germline matching. Germline V lookup: CDR1 TVYSNPD, CDR2 GDNSRS (reference sequence). The CDR3 runs to 13 residues. The V and J ends lost 5 bases and 7 bases respectively, with 20 bases between them.